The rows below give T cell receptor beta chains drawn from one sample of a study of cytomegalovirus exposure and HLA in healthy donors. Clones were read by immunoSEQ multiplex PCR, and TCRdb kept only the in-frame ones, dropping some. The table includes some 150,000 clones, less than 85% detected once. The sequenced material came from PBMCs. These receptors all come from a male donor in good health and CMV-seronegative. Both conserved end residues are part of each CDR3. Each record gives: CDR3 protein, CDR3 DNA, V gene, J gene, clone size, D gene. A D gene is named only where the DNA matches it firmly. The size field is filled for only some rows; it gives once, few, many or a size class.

cdr3_aa: CAGGQSMGKLFF
cdr3_nt: TGTGCCGGGGGACAGTCCATGGGGAAACTGTTTTTT
v_call: TRBV2
j_call: TRBJ1-4
clone_size: -
d_call: TRBD1

cdr3_aa: CASSDGTSEVKNIQYF
cdr3_nt: TGTGCCAGCAGCGATGGGACTAGCGAGGTCAAAAACATTCAGTACTTC
v_call: TRBV9
j_call: TRBJ2-4
clone_size: -
d_call: TRBD2

cdr3_aa: CASSLGSRDTEAFF
cdr3_nt: TGCGCCAGCAGCTTGGGTAGCAGGGACACTGAAGCTTTCTTT
v_call: TRBV5-1
j_call: TRBJ1-1
clone_size: -
d_call: -

cdr3_aa: CASSPERRREAFF
cdr3_nt: TGTGCCAGCAGCCCAGAAAGGAGGAGAGAAGCTTTCTTT
v_call: TRBV13
j_call: TRBJ1-1
clone_size: -
d_call: -

cdr3_aa: CASSLYGGQYNQPQHF
cdr3_nt: TGCGCCAGCAGCTTGTATGGAGGGCAGTACAATCAGCCCCAGCATTTT
v_call: TRBV5-1
j_call: TRBJ1-5
clone_size: -
d_call: -

cdr3_aa: CASSAIRDTSSSIYF
cdr3_nt: TGTGCCAGCAGCGCGATTAGGGACACCTCTTCATCCATATATTTT
v_call: TRBV7-9
j_call: TRBJ1-3
clone_size: -
d_call: -

cdr3_aa: CASSVVPSGSMEGTDTQYF
cdr3_nt: TGTGCCAGCAGCGTAGTGCCCAGCGGGAGTATGGAAGGCACAGATACGCAGTATTTT
v_call: TRBV9
j_call: TRBJ2-3
clone_size: few
d_call: TRBD2

cdr3_aa: CASITQSWAGGATGELFF
cdr3_nt: TGTGCCAGCATCACCCAGTCGTGGGCGGGGGGGGCCACCGGGGAGCTGTTTTTT
v_call: TRBV7-8
j_call: TRBJ2-2
clone_size: -
d_call: TRBD2

cdr3_aa: CAIRSDSGDEQYF
cdr3_nt: TGTGCCATCAGATCAGACAGTGGTGACGAGCAGTACTTC
v_call: TRBV10-3
j_call: TRBJ2-7
clone_size: -
d_call: -

cdr3_aa: CASSRSFGSSMNTEAFF
cdr3_nt: TGCGCCAGCAGTCGATCGTTTGGTAGCAGTATGAACACTGAAGCTTTCTTT
v_call: TRBV10-2
j_call: TRBJ1-1
clone_size: -
d_call: -

cdr3_aa: CASSRKGEGNTEAFF
cdr3_nt: TGTGCCAGCAGCCGTAAGGGAGAGGGTAACACTGAAGCTTTCTTT
v_call: TRBV7-3
j_call: TRBJ1-1
clone_size: -
d_call: -

cdr3_aa: CASSLLTGSYEQYF
cdr3_nt: TGTGCCAGCAGCCTCTTGACAGGCTCCTACGAGCAGTACTTC
v_call: TRBV7-2
j_call: TRBJ2-7
clone_size: -
d_call: -

cdr3_aa: CASSPPTGFTEAFF
cdr3_nt: TGTGCCAGCTCACCACCGACAGGGTTCACTGAAGCTTTCTTT
v_call: TRBV18
j_call: TRBJ1-1
clone_size: -
d_call: TRBD1

cdr3_aa: CASSPAISGVTGELFF
cdr3_nt: TGTGCCAGCAGCCCGGCGATTAGCGGGGTTACCGGGGAGCTGTTTTTT
v_call: TRBV5-4
j_call: TRBJ2-2
clone_size: few
d_call: TRBD2

cdr3_aa: CASSIGLAGVLYEQYF
cdr3_nt: TGTGCCAGCAGCATAGGACTAGCGGGAGTATTGTACGAGCAGTACTTC
v_call: TRBV5-5
j_call: TRBJ2-7
clone_size: -
d_call: TRBD2

cdr3_aa: CASSESSLAIQETQYF
cdr3_nt: TGTGCCAGCAGTGAAAGTAGTCTAGCGATACAAGAGACCCAGTACTTC
v_call: TRBV6-1
j_call: TRBJ2-5
clone_size: few
d_call: -

cdr3_aa: CASSRGHSTDTQYF
cdr3_nt: TGTGCCAGCAGCAGGGGGCACAGCACAGATACGCAGTATTTT
v_call: TRBV7-3
j_call: TRBJ2-3
clone_size: -
d_call: TRBD1

cdr3_aa: CASSLGTGGYEQYF
cdr3_nt: TGTGCCAGCAGCCTGGGGACAGGGGGCTACGAGCAGTACTTC
v_call: TRBV11-2
j_call: TRBJ2-7
clone_size: -
d_call: TRBD1

cdr3_aa: CASAEGRGIAEQYF
cdr3_nt: TGTGCCAGTGCGGAAGGGAGGGGAATTGCCGAGCAGTACTTC
v_call: TRBV19
j_call: TRBJ2-7
clone_size: few
d_call: TRBD2

cdr3_aa: CASSPSVDTQYF
cdr3_nt: TGTGCCAGCAGCCCTAGCGTAGATACGCAGTATTTT
v_call: TRBV7-9
j_call: TRBJ2-3
clone_size: -
d_call: -

cdr3_aa: CASSSGLADYGEQYF
cdr3_nt: TGTGCCAGCAGCTCCGGACTAGCTGACTACGGCGAGCAGTACTTC
v_call: TRBV5-6
j_call: TRBJ2-7
clone_size: -
d_call: TRBD2

cdr3_aa: CASSYDRAEKLFF
cdr3_nt: TGCGCCAGCAGTTATGACAGGGCGGAAAAACTGTTTTTT
v_call: TRBV5-1
j_call: TRBJ1-4
clone_size: few
d_call: TRBD1

cdr3_aa: CASSLGWPNEKLFF
cdr3_nt: TGCGCCAGCAGCTTGGGATGGCCTAATGAAAAACTGTTTTTT
v_call: TRBV5-1
j_call: TRBJ1-4
clone_size: -
d_call: -

cdr3_aa: CASSPGVGKLFF
cdr3_nt: TGTGCCAGCAGTCCCGGGGTCGGAAAACTGTTTTTT
v_call: TRBV6-5
j_call: TRBJ1-4
clone_size: -
d_call: -

cdr3_aa: CASRRDEYEQYF
cdr3_nt: TGTGCCAGCAGGCGGGATGAATACGAGCAGTACTTC
v_call: TRBV6-5
j_call: TRBJ2-7
clone_size: -
d_call: -

cdr3_aa: CASSQDGTAFYGYTF
cdr3_nt: TGCGCCAGCAGCCAAGATGGGACAGCCTTCTATGGCTACACCTTC
v_call: TRBV4-3
j_call: TRBJ1-2
clone_size: few
d_call: TRBD1

cdr3_aa: CASSPMTGGADTQYF
cdr3_nt: TGTGCCAGCAGCCCGATGACAGGGGGCGCAGATACGCAGTATTTT
v_call: TRBV4-2
j_call: TRBJ2-3
clone_size: -
d_call: TRBD1

cdr3_aa: CATTPSGVPLEKLFF
cdr3_nt: TGTGCCACCACCCCCTCGGGGGTACCTCTCGAAAAACTGTTTTTT
v_call: TRBV19
j_call: TRBJ1-4
clone_size: -
d_call: -

cdr3_aa: CASSQGQIQETQYF
cdr3_nt: TGTGCCAGCAGCCAGGGACAGATCCAAGAGACCCAGTACTTC
v_call: TRBV7-3
j_call: TRBJ2-5
clone_size: -
d_call: TRBD1

cdr3_aa: CASSSTGREKLFF
cdr3_nt: TGTGCCAGCAGCTCAACAGGGCGGGAAAAACTGTTTTTT
v_call: TRBV7-8
j_call: TRBJ1-4
clone_size: -
d_call: -

cdr3_aa: CASCKSSGANVLTF
cdr3_nt: TGTGCCAGCTGCAAGAGTTCTGGGGCCAACGTCCTGACTTTC
v_call: TRBV2
j_call: TRBJ2-6
clone_size: -
d_call: -

cdr3_aa: CASSAGAGDRGKKLFF
cdr3_nt: TGTGCCAGCAGTGCTGGAGCAGGGGACAGGGGTAAAAAACTGTTTTTT
v_call: TRBV6-1
j_call: TRBJ1-4
clone_size: -
d_call: TRBD1

cdr3_aa: CASSRASDRPRYNEQFF
cdr3_nt: TGTGCCAGTAGTAGGGCTAGCGATCGCCCCCGCTACAATGAGCAGTTCTTC
v_call: TRBV19
j_call: TRBJ2-1
clone_size: once
d_call: -

cdr3_aa: CAISEAQDTYNEQFF
cdr3_nt: TGTGCCATCAGTGAGGCACAGGATACCTACAATGAGCAGTTCTTC
v_call: TRBV10-3
j_call: TRBJ2-1
clone_size: few
d_call: -

cdr3_aa: CASSLGPSLGYEQYF
cdr3_nt: TGTGCCAGCAGTTTAGGGCCATCCCTCGGCTACGAGCAGTACTTC
v_call: TRBV28
j_call: TRBJ2-7
clone_size: -
d_call: -

cdr3_aa: CASSLGLTSGGPQFF
cdr3_nt: TGTGCCAGCAGCTTAGGACTAACTAGCGGGGGCCCACAGTTCTTC
v_call: TRBV7-3
j_call: TRBJ2-1
clone_size: -
d_call: TRBD2

cdr3_aa: CASSPRIGAFEQYF
cdr3_nt: TGTGCCAGCAGCCCCCGTATAGGAGCGTTCGAGCAGTACTTC
v_call: TRBV9
j_call: TRBJ2-7
clone_size: -
d_call: -

cdr3_aa: CASSVDGGTYNEQFF
cdr3_nt: TGTGCCAGCAGCGTAGACGGGGGAACCTACAATGAGCAGTTCTTC
v_call: TRBV9
j_call: TRBJ2-1
clone_size: -
d_call: -

cdr3_aa: CASSTGQGYQETQYF
cdr3_nt: TGTGCCAGCAGCACCGGACAGGGGTACCAAGAGACCCAGTACTTC
v_call: TRBV11-2
j_call: TRBJ2-5
clone_size: -
d_call: TRBD1

cdr3_aa: CAWGQDSNQPQHF
cdr3_nt: TGTGCCTGGGGGCAGGATAGCAATCAGCCCCAGCATTTT
v_call: TRBV30
j_call: TRBJ1-5
clone_size: -
d_call: -

cdr3_aa: CAISETGTYEQYF
cdr3_nt: TGTGCCATCAGTGAGACCGGTACCTACGAGCAGTACTTC
v_call: TRBV10-3
j_call: TRBJ2-7
clone_size: -
d_call: -

cdr3_aa: CASRDGWEGGYTF
cdr3_nt: TGTGCCAGCAGGGACGGGTGGGAGGGTGGCTACACCTTC
v_call: TRBV6-1
j_call: TRBJ1-2
clone_size: -
d_call: -

cdr3_aa: CASSFIRTGYNEQFF
cdr3_nt: TGCGCCAGCAGCTTCATTCGGACAGGGTACAATGAGCAGTTCTTC
v_call: TRBV5-1
j_call: TRBJ2-1
clone_size: -
d_call: TRBD1

cdr3_aa: CASSSDRGAYEQYF
cdr3_nt: TGTGCCAGCAGCTCCGACAGGGGAGCCTACGAGCAGTACTTC
v_call: TRBV11-2
j_call: TRBJ2-7
clone_size: -
d_call: TRBD1